This T cell receptor beta chain comes out of a study of human T cells and chemical hapten exposure. About the study: Yields of TCR per sample differed, chiefly owing to small differences in pooled library volume.

The authors extracted total RNA from unfractionated whole blood. Separate cDNA molecules received unique molecular identifiers, which the library attached to them. TCRdb re-analysed the reads in MiXCR, keeping a single row per CDR3 protein. This sample has roughly 120,000 distinct CDR3 sequences, with approximately 9.3% found just once. Notes on this clonotype: Antigen specificity is unknown.

Regarding the study as a whole: Those TCRs sitting above 1 in 1000 frequency stayed the same with DPC sensitization.

J gave up 7 bases and V 1 base, and 9 bases lay outside the gene matches. Germline V gene data show CDR1 as SGDLS and CDR2 as YYNGEE. The CDR3 extends over 16 amino acids. This TCR was recovered from a human donor in good health. Some clones in this sample may be carry-over from other donors' samples. This sequence joins TRBV9 and TRBJ2-1, with 9 bases matching TRBD2. Material for sequencing was whole blood. The CDR3: CASSVLGTSPENEQFF. DNA for the CDR3: TGTGCCAGCAGCGTATTAGGGACTAGCCCTGAGAATGAGCAGTTCTTC.